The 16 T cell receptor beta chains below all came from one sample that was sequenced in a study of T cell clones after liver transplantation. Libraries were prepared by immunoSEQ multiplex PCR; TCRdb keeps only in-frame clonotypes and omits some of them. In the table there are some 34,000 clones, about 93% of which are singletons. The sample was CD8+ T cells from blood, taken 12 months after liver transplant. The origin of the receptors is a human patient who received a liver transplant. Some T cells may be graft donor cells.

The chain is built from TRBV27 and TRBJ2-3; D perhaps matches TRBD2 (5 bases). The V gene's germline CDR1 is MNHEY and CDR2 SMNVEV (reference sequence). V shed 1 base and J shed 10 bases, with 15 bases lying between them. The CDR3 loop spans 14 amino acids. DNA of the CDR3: TGTGCCAGCAGTTTATTGGACCATTACGGGGCGCAGTATTTT. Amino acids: CASSLLDHYGAQYF.

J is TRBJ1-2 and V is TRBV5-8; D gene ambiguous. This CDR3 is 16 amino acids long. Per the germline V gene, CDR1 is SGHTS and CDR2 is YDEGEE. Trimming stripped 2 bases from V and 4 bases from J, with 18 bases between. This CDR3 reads CASSFSPEVFFYGYTF. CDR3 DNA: TGTGCCAGCAGCTTCTCACCCGAGGTTTTCTTCTATGGCTACACCTTC.

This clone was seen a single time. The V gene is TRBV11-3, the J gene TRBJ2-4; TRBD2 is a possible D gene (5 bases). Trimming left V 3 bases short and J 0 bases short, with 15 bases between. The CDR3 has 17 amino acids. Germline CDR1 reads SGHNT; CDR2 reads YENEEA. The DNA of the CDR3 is TGTGCCAGCAGCTTCGGGGTTAGCGTCCTAGCCAAAAACATTCAGTACTTC. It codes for CASSFGVSVLAKNIQYF.

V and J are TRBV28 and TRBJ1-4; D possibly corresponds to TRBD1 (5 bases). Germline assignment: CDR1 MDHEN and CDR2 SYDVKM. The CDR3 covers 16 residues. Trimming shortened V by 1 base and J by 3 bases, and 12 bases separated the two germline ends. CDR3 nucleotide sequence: TGTGCCAGCAGTTTATATGCAGGGAGGCCTAATGAAAAACTGTTTTTT. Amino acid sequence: CASSLYAGRPNEKLFF.

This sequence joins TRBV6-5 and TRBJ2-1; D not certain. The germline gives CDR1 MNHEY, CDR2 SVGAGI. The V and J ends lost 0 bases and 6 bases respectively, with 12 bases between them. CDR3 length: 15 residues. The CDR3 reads CASSYSGPDVNEQFF. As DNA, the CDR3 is TGTGCCAGCAGTTACTCTGGGCCGGATGTCAATGAGCAGTTCTTC.

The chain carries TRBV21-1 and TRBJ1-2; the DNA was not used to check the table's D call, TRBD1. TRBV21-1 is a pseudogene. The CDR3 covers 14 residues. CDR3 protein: CASSKVDRANGYTF. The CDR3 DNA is TGTGCCAGCAGCAAGGTGGACAGGGCGAATGGCTACACCTTC.

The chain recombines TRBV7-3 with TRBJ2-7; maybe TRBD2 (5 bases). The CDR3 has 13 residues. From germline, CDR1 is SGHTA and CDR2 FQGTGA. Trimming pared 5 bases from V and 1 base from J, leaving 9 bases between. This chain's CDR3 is CASSPSHSYEQYF. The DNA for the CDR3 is TGTGCCAGCAGCCCTAGCCATTCCTACGAGCAGTACTTC.

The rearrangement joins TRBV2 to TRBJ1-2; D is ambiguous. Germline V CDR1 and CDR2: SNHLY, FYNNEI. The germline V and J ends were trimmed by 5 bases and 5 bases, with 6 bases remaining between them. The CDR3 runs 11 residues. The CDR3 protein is CASSTLYGYTF. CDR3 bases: TGTGCCAGCAGTACTCTATATGGCTACACCTTC.

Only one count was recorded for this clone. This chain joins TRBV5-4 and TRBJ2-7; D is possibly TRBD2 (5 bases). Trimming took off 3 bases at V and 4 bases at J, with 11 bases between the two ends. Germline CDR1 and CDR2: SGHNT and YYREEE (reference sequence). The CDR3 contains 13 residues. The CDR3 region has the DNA TGTGCCAGCAGCTCGGACTCGGGTTACGAGCAGTACTTC. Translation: CASSSDSGYEQYF.

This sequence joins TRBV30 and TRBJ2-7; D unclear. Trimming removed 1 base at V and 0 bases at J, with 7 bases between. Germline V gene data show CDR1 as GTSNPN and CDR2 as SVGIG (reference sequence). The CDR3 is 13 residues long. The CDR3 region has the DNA TGTGCCTGGAGTGGCAGGAGCTCCTACGAGCAGTACTTC. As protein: CAWSGRSSYEQYF.

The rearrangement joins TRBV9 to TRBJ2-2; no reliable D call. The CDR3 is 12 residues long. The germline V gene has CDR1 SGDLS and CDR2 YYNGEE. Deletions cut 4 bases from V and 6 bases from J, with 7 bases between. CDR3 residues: CASSSVPGELFF. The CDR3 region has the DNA TGTGCCAGCAGCTCAGTCCCCGGGGAGCTGTTTTTT. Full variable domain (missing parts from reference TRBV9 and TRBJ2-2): DSGVTQTPKHLITATGQRVTLRCSPRSGDLSVYWYQQSLDQGLQFLIQYYNGEERAKGNILERFSAQQFPDLHSELNLSSLELGDSALYFCASSSVPGELFFGEGSRLTVL.

This CDR3 reads CASSERTSGRREQFF. The CDR3 DNA is TGTGCCAGCAGTGAAAGGACTAGCGGGAGGAGGGAGCAGTTCTTC. V gene TRBV28 combines with J gene TRBJ2-1, with TRBD2 identical over 14 bases. Germline V CDR1 and CDR2: MDHEN, SYDVKM. The CDR3 runs 15 residues. V lost 5 bases to trimming and J lost 10 bases; unmatched junction nucleotides: 7. Filled out from reference TRBV28 and TRBJ2-1, the complete variable domain reads DVKVTQSSRYLVKRTGEKVFLECVQDMDHENMFWYRQDPGLGLRLIYFSYDVKMKEKGDIPEGYSVSREKKERFSLILESASTNQTSMYLCASSERTSGRREQFFGPGTRLTVL.

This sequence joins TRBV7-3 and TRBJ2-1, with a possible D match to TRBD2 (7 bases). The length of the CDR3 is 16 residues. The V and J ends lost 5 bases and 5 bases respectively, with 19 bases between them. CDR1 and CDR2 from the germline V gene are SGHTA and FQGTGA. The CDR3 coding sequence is TGTGCCAGCAGCCCAAGTGGGCGGGGGCTAAACAATGAGCAGTTCTTC. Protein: CASSPSGRGLNNEQFF.

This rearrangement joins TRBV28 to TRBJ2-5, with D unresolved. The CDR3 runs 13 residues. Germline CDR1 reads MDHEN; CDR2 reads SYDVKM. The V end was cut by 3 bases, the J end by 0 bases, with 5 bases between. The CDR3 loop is CASSFQNQETQYF. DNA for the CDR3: TGTGCCAGCAGTTTCCAGAACCAAGAGACCCAGTACTTC.

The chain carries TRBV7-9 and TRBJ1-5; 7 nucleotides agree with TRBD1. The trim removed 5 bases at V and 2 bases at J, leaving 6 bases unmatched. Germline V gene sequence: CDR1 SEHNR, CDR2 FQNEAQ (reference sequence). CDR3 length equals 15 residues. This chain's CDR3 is CASSQGGLGNQPQHF. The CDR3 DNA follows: TGTGCCAGCAGCCAGGGGGGGTTGGGCAATCAGCCCCAGCATTTT.

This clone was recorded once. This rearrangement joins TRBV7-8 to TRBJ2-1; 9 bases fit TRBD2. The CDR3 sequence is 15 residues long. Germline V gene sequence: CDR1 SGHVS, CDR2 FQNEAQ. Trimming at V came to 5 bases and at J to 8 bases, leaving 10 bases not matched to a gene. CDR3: CASSPGAGGLDEQFF. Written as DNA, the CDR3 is TGTGCCAGCAGCCCGGGGGCGGGAGGGTTAGATGAGCAGTTCTTC. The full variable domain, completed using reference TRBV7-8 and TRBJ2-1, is GAGVSQSPRYKVAKRGQDVALRCDPISGHVSLFWYQQALGQGPEFLTYFQNEAQLDKSGLPSDRFFAERPEGSVSTLKIQRTQQEDSAVYLCASSPGAGGLDEQFFGPGTRLTVL.